Sequencing of this TCR beta chain was carried out in a study of spatial heterogeneity in lung cancer. Study overall: On average, each unique TCR and UMI combination appeared more than ten times in raw reads. Study-level findings and limits: Intratumoral expanded alpha and beta TCR counts were found to track tumor mutation counts.

This clonotype was detected ten times or more. Its antigen is not known. Found in a library prepared for alpha chains, this beta chain is an off-target read, and its abundance has little meaning. V dropped 7 bases and J dropped 1; count of bases not matched to a gene: 5. Looked up from germline, CDR1 is SNHLY and CDR2 is FYNNEI. This CDR3 comprises 14 residues. A distinct unique molecular identifier was carried by each TCR cDNA molecule. TCRdb re-called the 5' RACE reads with MiXCR, one entry per CDR3 protein. The sample carries fewer than 15,000 distinct CDR3 sequences, 5.6% recorded once. Specified time point: sample taken at primary tumor resection.

This chain connects TRBV2 to TRBJ1-1; TRBD1 matches 8 bases. The TCR sequence derives from a female donor with early-stage non-small cell lung cancer. The sample here was lung tumor tissue, taken at surgery. The CDR3 DNA is TGTGCCAGCAATGCGGACAGGGAGAACACTGAAGCTTTCTTT. Amino acids: CASNADRENTEAFF.